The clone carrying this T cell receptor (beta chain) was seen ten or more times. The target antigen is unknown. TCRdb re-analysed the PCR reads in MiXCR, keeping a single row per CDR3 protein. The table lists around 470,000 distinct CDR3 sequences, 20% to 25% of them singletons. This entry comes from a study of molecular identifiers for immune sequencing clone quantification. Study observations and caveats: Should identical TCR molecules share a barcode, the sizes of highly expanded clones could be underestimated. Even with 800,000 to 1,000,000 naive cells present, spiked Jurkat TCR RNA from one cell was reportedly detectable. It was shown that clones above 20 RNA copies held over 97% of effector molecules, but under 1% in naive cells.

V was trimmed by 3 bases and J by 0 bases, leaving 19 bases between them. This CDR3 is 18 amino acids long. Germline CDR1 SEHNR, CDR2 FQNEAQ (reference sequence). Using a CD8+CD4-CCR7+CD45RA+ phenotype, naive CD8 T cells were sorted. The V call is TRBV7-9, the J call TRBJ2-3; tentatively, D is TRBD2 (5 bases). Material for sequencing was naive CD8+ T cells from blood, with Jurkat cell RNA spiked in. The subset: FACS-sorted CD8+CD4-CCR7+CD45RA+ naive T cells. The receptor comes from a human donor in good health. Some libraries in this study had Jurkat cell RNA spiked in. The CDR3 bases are TGTGCCAGCAGCTTTGCGCGACGGAGCGGTTCAAGCACAGATACGCAGTATTTT. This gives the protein CASSFARRSGSSTDTQYF. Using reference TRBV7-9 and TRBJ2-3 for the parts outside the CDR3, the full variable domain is DTGVSQNPRHKITKRGQNVTFRCDPISEHNRLYWYRQTLGQGPEFLTYFQNEAQLEKSRLLSDRFSAERPKGSFSTLEIQRTEQGDSAMYLCASSFARRSGSSTDTQYFGPGTRLTVL.